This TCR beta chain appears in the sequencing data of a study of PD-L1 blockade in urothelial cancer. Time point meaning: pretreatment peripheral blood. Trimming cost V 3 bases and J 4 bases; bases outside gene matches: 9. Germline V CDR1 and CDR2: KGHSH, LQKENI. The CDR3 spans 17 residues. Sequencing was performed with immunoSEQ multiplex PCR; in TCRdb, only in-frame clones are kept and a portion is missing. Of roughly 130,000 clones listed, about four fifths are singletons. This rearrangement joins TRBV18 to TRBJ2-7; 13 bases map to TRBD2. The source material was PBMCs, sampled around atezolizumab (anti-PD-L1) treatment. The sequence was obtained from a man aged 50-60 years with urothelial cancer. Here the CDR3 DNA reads TGTGCCAGCTCACCGACCTCACTAGCGGGAGGGCCGTACGAGCAGTACTTC. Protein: CASSPTSLAGGPYEQYF.